This entry lists 13 T cell receptor beta chains sequenced from one sample in a study of T cell changes during pregnancy in multiple sclerosis. TCRdb's table, derived via immunoSEQ multiplex PCR, lists solely in-frame clones and lacks some. This table holds 65,000 to 85,000 clones, 85% to 95% found once. The source material was CD4+ T cells from peripheral blood mononuclear cells, sampled after pregnancy. These TCRs come from a female donor with multiple sclerosis, enrolled in a pregnancy study.

The genes are TRBV6-1 and TRBJ1-1; 10 nucleotides align to TRBD1. The CDR3 spans 15 residues. Germline V gives CDR1 MNHNS, CDR2 SASEGT. Trimming cost V 6 bases and J 0 bases; bases outside gene matches: 4. CDR3 residues: CASRSGTGVNTEAFF. The CDR3 DNA reads as TGTGCCAGCAGATCCGGGACAGGGGTGAACACTGAAGCTTTCTTT.

The genes are TRBV15 and TRBJ1-2; D possibly corresponds to TRBD1 (5 bases). The CDR3 contains 14 residues. In germline, CDR1 is LNHNV, CDR2 YYDKDF (reference sequence). Trimming removed 1 base from V and 2 bases from J, with 8 bases in between. The DNA of the CDR3 is TGTGCCACCAGCAGAGCGGGACTAAACTATGGCTACACCTTC. Its translation: CATSRAGLNYGYTF.

This clone has more than one count but fewer than ten. The V gene is TRBV5-1, the J gene TRBJ2-7; 9 positions agree with TRBD1. Germline lookup yields CDR1 SGHRS and CDR2 YFSETQ. CDR3 length equals 14 residues. Losses at the gene ends were 2 bases for V and 5 bases for J; bases not matched to a gene: 5. The CDR3 coding sequence is TGCGCCAGCAGCTTCGGGACAGGGTACGACGAGCAGTACTTC. This sequence encodes CASSFGTGYDEQYF.

Concerning this clone: Other DNA sequences in the same sample also yield this CDR3. The chain carries TRBV2 and TRBJ2-1; 14 nucleotides line up with TRBD2. Losses at the gene ends were 6 bases for V and 7 bases for J; bases not matched to a gene: 11. This CDR3 comprises 17 residues. The germline CDR1 and CDR2 sequences are SNHLY and FYNNEI. This CDR3 is CASSYSGLAGVYNEQFF. In DNA, the CDR3 is TGTGCCAGCAGCTACTCGGGACTAGCGGGAGTGTATAATGAGCAGTTCTTC.

J is TRBJ1-1 and V is TRBV5-1, with unresolved D. There are 15 residues in the CDR3. Trimming removed 2 bases from V and 0 bases from J, with 11 bases in between. The germline CDR1 and CDR2 sequences are SGHRS and YFSETQ. The CDR3: CASSFTGELNTEAFF. CDR3 DNA: TGCGCCAGCAGCTTTACCGGGGAACTGAACACTGAAGCTTTCTTT.

This clone appeared once. The chain joins TRBV2 to TRBJ1-2; D gene uncertain. With 9 bases removed from V and 5 bases from J, the gap between germline ends came to 13 bases. From germline, CDR1 is SNHLY and CDR2 FYNNEI. The CDR3 totals 12 residues. CDR3 sequence: CASGEAEYGYTF. The CDR3 DNA is TGTGCCAGTGGGGAAGCGGAATATGGCTACACCTTC.

The V gene is TRBV2, the J gene TRBJ2-7; maybe TRBD2 (6 bases). The germline V gene has CDR1 SNHLY and CDR2 FYNNEI. Trimming removed 8 bases at V and 1 base at J, with 24 bases between. The CDR3 contains 17 residues. The CDR3 is CASRTEAGHTLSYEQYF. The CDR3 bases are TGTGCCAGCCGGACGGAAGCGGGTCATACCCTTTCCTACGAGCAGTACTTC.

The V gene is TRBV30, the J gene TRBJ1-6; 9 nucleotides match TRBD1. Losses at the gene ends were 3 bases for V and 6 bases for J; bases not matched to a gene: 0. The germline V gene has CDR1 GTSNPN and CDR2 SVGIG (reference sequence). The CDR3 totals 13 residues. The CDR3 nucleotides are TGTGCCTGGAGGACAGGGGGTAATTCACCCCTCCACTTT. Amino acid sequence: CAWRTGGNSPLHF.

The J gene is TRBJ2-7, the V gene TRBV5-5; 7 bases agree with TRBD2. CDR1 is SGHKS, CDR2 YYEKEE, per germline (reference sequence). With 5 bases clipped from V and 4 bases from J, the junction kept 15 bases outside the gene matches. CDR3 size: 16 residues. The CDR3 nucleotides read TGTGCCAGCAGTCGTCAGGCGGGGGAGGTCGGGTACGAGCAGTACTTC. Residues: CASSRQAGEVGYEQYF.

The V gene is TRBV5-1, the J gene TRBJ1-3; 7 bases are shared with TRBD1. The J segment lost 2 bases and the V segment lost 3 bases, leaving 5 bases of the junction unmatched. The germline CDR1 and CDR2 sequences are SGHRS and YFSETQ. The CDR3 has 15 residues. CDR3 bases: TGCGCCAGCAGCTCAGCCCAGGGGGCTGGAAACACCATATATTTT. Amino acid sequence: CASSSAQGAGNTIYF.

This rearrangement joins TRBV19 to TRBJ2-3, with 9 bases aligning to TRBD2. The V gene's germline CDR1 is LNHDA and CDR2 SQIVND (reference sequence). Unmatched junction bases numbered 6, after V lost 3 bases and J lost 2 bases. The CDR3 covers 16 residues. CDR3 residues: CASSILGGGATDTQYF. CDR3 DNA sequence: TGTGCCAGTAGTATTCTCGGCGGGGGGGCCACAGATACGCAGTATTTT.

The chain recombines TRBV7-8 with TRBJ1-3; 7 positions agree with TRBD1. V lost 5 bases, J lost 3 bases, and 4 bases stayed unmatched. The V gene's germline CDR1 is SGHVS and CDR2 FQNEAQ. The length of the CDR3 is 14 residues. In DNA, the CDR3 is TGTGCCAGCAGCGCCGGACAGGTTGGAAACACCATATATTTT. Its translation is CASSAGQVGNTIYF.

The chain couples TRBV5-1 to TRBJ1-2; D gene ambiguous. Germline V gives CDR1 SGHRS, CDR2 YFSETQ. The CDR3 runs to 14 residues. V lost 0 bases, J lost 5 bases, and 11 bases lay in between. CDR3 sequence: CASSLAVAGYGYTF. In nucleotides, the CDR3 is TGCGCCAGCAGCTTGGCCGTGGCAGGATATGGCTACACCTTC.